This T cell receptor beta chain was sequenced during a study of shared clonotypes between healthy human individuals. V gave up 7 bases and J gave up 4 bases; unmatched junction bases: 11. CDR1 and CDR2 from the germline V gene are ENHRY and SYGVKD. CDR3 length equals 15 residues. Using immunoSEQ multiplex PCR, the repertoire was profiled, and TCRdb retains in-frame clones only, with some absent. Of about 1.5 million clones in the sample, roughly 95% were seen once. The receptor was derived from a man under 40 in good health. The sequenced material came from naive CD4+ T cells sorted from blood. Subset here: CD45RA+ positively selected. The V call is TRBV10-3, the J call TRBJ1-1, with TRBD1 matching over 8 bases. The DNA of the CDR3 is TGTGCCATCACCATAGACAGGGGCTTGGGCACTGAAGCTTTCTTT. Amino acid sequence: CAITIDRGLGTEAFF.